The rows below give T cell receptor beta chains drawn from one sample of a study of identical twins. TCRdb reprocessed the 5' RACE reads with MiXCR, giving one entry per CDR3 protein. The data show nearly 200,000 distinct CDR3 sequences, with about 16% seen just once and less than 45% held by the top ten. These records were also assigned to another study, of T cells expressing NK-cell markers.

The sample comprised CD8+ T cells sorted from blood. The receptor source for this set is a woman under 30 in good health. Each CDR3 is given with its conserved first and last residue. The D gene is left open where the match is weak. Clone size is stated in some rows and not others, as once, few, many or a class when expanded.

size: -; V: TRBV5-4; D: TRBD2; CDR3: CASSLGLAGALSYNEQFF
size: many; V: TRBV5-5; D: -; CDR3: CASSFDSYEQYF
size: -; V: TRBV11-2; D: TRBD1; CDR3: CASSLGAGGYEQYF
size: -; V: TRBV3-1; D: -; CDR3: CASSQYGTSYEQYF
size: few; V: TRBV5-6; D: -; CDR3: CASSGAYRSYEQYF
size: few; V: TRBV12-3/TRBV12-4; D: TRBD1; CDR3: CASSEGQSYGYTF
size: once; V: TRBV27; D: -; CDR3: CASSLTRESFF
size: -; V: TRBV5-1; D: TRBD2; CDR3: CASSPGLAGGENIQYF
size: -; V: TRBV27; D: -; CDR3: CASRPGGWETQYF
size: -; V: TRBV4-1; D: -; CDR3: CASSQETAPYNEQFF
size: few; V: TRBV5-8; D: -; CDR3: CASSLPRSGFYEQYF
size: few; V: TRBV7-9; D: -; CDR3: CASSLREQFF
size: -; V: TRBV3-1; D: TRBD2; CDR3: CASSRGTSGGGLGNIQYF
size: -; V: TRBV12-3/TRBV12-4; D: -; CDR3: CASKDTNQPQHF
size: few; V: TRBV2; D: -; CDR3: CASNPIAAPSTDTQYF
size: few; V: TRBV7-2; D: TRBD2; CDR3: CASSGTGGLAGELFF
size: -; V: TRBV28; D: TRBD2; CDR3: CASNLAVYNEQFF
size: many; V: TRBV7-9; D: TRBD2; CDR3: CATGGGSSYEQYF
size: -; V: TRBV12-3/TRBV12-4; D: TRBD2; CDR3: CATGGTNNEQFF
size: few; V: TRBV5-5; D: TRBD1; CDR3: CASSFSLRTGVGTEAFF
size: few; V: TRBV4-1; D: -; CDR3: CASSFWDLSSTDTQYF
size: few; V: TRBV7-7; D: TRBD1; CDR3: CASSLLTGIDEQFF
size: -; V: TRBV12-3/TRBV12-4; D: TRBD2; CDR3: CASSLLAGWLNNEQFF
size: few; V: TRBV2; D: -; CDR3: CASSGESADTQYF
size: few; V: TRBV7-9; D: TRBD1; CDR3: CASSPRDRSYEQYF
size: few; V: TRBV9; D: -; CDR3: CASSAGGADHNEQFF